A single T cell receptor beta chain is shown here with its context. Method: immunoSEQ multiplex PCR; TCRdb's copy keeps in-frame clones and lacks some. Of 700,000 to 750,000 clones in the sample, approximately 85% were seen once. This sample stems from a study of shared T cell receptors in the human thymus. The V and J ends lost 5 bases and 5 bases respectively, with 13 bases between them. The germline V gene encodes CDR1 LNHDA and CDR2 SQIVND (reference sequence). CDR3 length: 14 amino acids. The sample was also linked to a second study, of human thymus T cells. That source notes: Having corrective surgery for congenital heart defects, healthy Finnish infants were the ones who donated. The source of the thymus tissue was resections taken during corrective heart surgery. Thymic repertoires from unrelated individuals overlapped highly, related research reported.

V is TRBV19 and J is TRBJ1-5; D is possibly TRBD1 (6 bases). Input material: thymocytes. The clonotype originates from a girl under two years old with a congenital heart defect. CDR3 amino acids: CASSQGQGYQPQHF. The CDR3 nucleotides are TGTGCCAGTAGTCAGGGGCAGGGATATCAGCCCCAGCATTTT.